This entry lists 16 T cell receptor beta chains sequenced from one sample in a study of siplizumab effects on memory and regulatory T cells. Generated by immunoSEQ multiplex PCR, the TCRdb table keeps only in-frame clones and is missing some. The data show around 110,000 clones, approximately 94% seen once. Source material: non-Treg CD4+ T cells sorted from blood. The receptors shown here come from a human donor in good health.

CDR3 DNA sequence: TGTGCCAGCAGCGTAGTCCCAGGGCCCTACAATGAGCAGTTCTTC. Translating gives CASSVVPGPYNEQFF. V and J are TRBV9 and TRBJ2-1; tentatively, D is TRBD1 (5 bases). Trimming took off 0 bases at V and 2 bases at J, with 9 bases between the two ends. The CDR3 spans 15 residues. The germline V gene encodes CDR1 SGDLS and CDR2 YYNGEE.

The chain links TRBV19 to TRBJ1-1, with D possibly matching TRBD1 (6 bases). V lost 2 bases, J lost 1 base, and 20 bases lay in between. This CDR3 is built from 18 residues. The germline V gene has CDR1 LNHDA and CDR2 SQIVND (reference sequence). CDR3 residues: CASSIRAWGGAENTEAFF. In nucleotides, the CDR3 is TGTGCCAGTAGTATAAGGGCCTGGGGGGGCGCAGAGAACACTGAAGCTTTCTTT.

The V gene is TRBV5-4, the J gene TRBJ1-1; no clear D gene. With 4 bases removed from V and 3 bases from J, the gap between germline ends came to 13 bases. The CDR3 spans 14 residues. In germline, CDR1 is SGHNT, CDR2 YYREEE (reference sequence). The DNA of the CDR3 is TGTGCCAGCAGCCATTTCGCAAGGGACACTGAAGCTTTCTTT. Protein: CASSHFARDTEAFF.

The chain is built from TRBV18 and TRBJ1-5; 8 nucleotides line up with TRBD1. Germline V gives CDR1 KGHSH, CDR2 LQKENI. The length of the CDR3 is 15 residues. V was clipped by 5 bases and J by 6 bases; unmatched bases: 9. As DNA, the CDR3 is TGTGCCAGCTCATTTTCCGGACAGGGAGGTCAGCCCCAGCATTTT. Amino acid sequence: CASSFSGQGGQPQHF.

The V gene is TRBV9, the J gene TRBJ2-3, with TRBD2 as a possible D gene (6 bases). The CDR3 consists of 14 residues. V dropped 3 bases and J dropped 9 bases, with 17 bases sitting between them. The germline CDR1 and CDR2 sequences are SGDLS and YYNGEE. For the CDR3, the DNA is TGTGCCAGCAGCGGTGGCCAGGGAGGAGCGACGCAGTATTTT. This codes for CASSGGQGGATQYF.

This chain joins TRBV13 and TRBJ2-7; D unclear. Trimming cost V 2 bases and J 6 bases, with 11 bases left between them. Germline V gene sequence: CDR1 PRHDT, CDR2 FYEKMQ (reference sequence). This CDR3 region has 13 residues. CDR3 nucleotides: TGTGCCAGCAGCTTACCCTCGTTTGGCGAGCAGTACTTC. Protein product: CASSLPSFGEQYF.

V and J are TRBV7-7 and TRBJ2-5; tentatively, D is TRBD2 (7 bases). The germline V gene has CDR1 SSHAT and CDR2 FNYEAQ (reference sequence). This CDR3 comprises 14 residues. Trimming left V 5 bases short and J 5 bases short, with 15 bases between. The CDR3 DNA sequence: TGTGCCAGCAGCCCGGCGGGGGCGGGGGAGACCCAGTACTTC. Protein sequence: CASSPAGAGETQYF.

The chain combines TRBV6-6 with TRBJ1-2; the match to TRBD1 covers 10 bases. The germline CDR1 and CDR2 sequences are MNHNY and SVGAGI (reference sequence). The CDR3 covers 15 residues. V shed 5 bases and J 8 bases; nucleotides not matched to a gene: 11. The CDR3 is CASSPTGTGARGYTF. DNA for the CDR3: TGTGCCAGCAGTCCTACGGGGACAGGGGCCCGCGGCTACACCTTC.

The rearrangement joins TRBV28 to TRBJ1-2, with D unclear. V was trimmed by 8 bases and J by 4 bases, leaving 14 bases between them. CDR3 length equals 13 residues. Looked up from germline, CDR1 is MDHEN and CDR2 is SYDVKM. CDR3 sequence (DNA): TGTGCCAGCCTCCAGAGGGCTCCCTATGGCTACACCTTC. It specifies CASLQRAPYGYTF.

The J gene is TRBJ1-2, the V gene TRBV6-5, with unresolved D. Germline V gene lookup returns CDR1 MNHEY and CDR2 SVGAGI. CDR3 size: 16 residues. Trimming shortened V by 0 bases and J by 8 bases, and 19 bases separated the two germline ends. This CDR3 reads CASSYSTWPGISGYTF. The CDR3 coding sequence is TGTGCCAGCAGTTACTCGACTTGGCCAGGTATCTCCGGCTACACCTTC.

The V call is TRBV18, the J call TRBJ1-4; D is uncertain. CDR1 is KGHSH, CDR2 LQKENI, per germline. The CDR3 is 16 residues long. V was pared by 3 bases and J by 6 bases, with 17 bases between. Here the CDR3 DNA reads TGTGCCAGCTCACCCTTCGACAAGGCGGTCGATGAAAAACTGTTTTTT. This codes for CASSPFDKAVDEKLFF.

V and J are TRBV18 and TRBJ2-5; the match to TRBD2 covers 8 bases. Germline V gene data show CDR1 as KGHSH and CDR2 as LQKENI. This CDR3 spans 16 amino acids. V trimming: 6 bases; J trimming: 0 bases; junction bases outside the gene matches: 9. CDR3 coding DNA: TGTGCCAGCTCTTACTTCGGGACTAGTCACCAAGAGACCCAGTACTTC. This codes for CASSYFGTSHQETQYF.

J is TRBJ1-4 and V is TRBV5-1; a possible D gene is TRBD1 (5 bases). With 4 bases removed from V and 8 bases from J, the gap between germline ends came to 21 bases. CDR1 and CDR2 from the germline V gene are SGHRS and YFSETQ. This CDR3 has 16 residues. The CDR3 nucleotides read TGCGCCAGCAGCGGGGGAACCGGGACGCAGGGCGAAAAACTGTTTTTT. Translated, it gives CASSGGTGTQGEKLFF.

The chain joins TRBV11-2 to TRBJ2-1, with 8 bases matching TRBD2. V shed 5 bases, J shed 5 bases, and the junction held 8 bases outside the gene matches. The CDR3 runs 15 residues. The germline gives CDR1 SGHAT, CDR2 FQNNGV. The CDR3 protein is CASSRTSGTNNEQFF. The CDR3 coding sequence is TGTGCCAGCAGCCGAACTAGCGGCACTAACAATGAGCAGTTCTTC.

The chain uses TRBV6-1 and TRBJ1-4; weak D call: TRBD1 (5 bases). Germline V gene data show CDR1 as MNHNS and CDR2 as SASEGT. The CDR3 is 14 residues long. V lost 1 base to trimming and J lost 7 bases, with 10 bases between them. The CDR3 sequence is CASSEGQGPEKLFF. The CDR3 bases are TGTGCCAGCAGTGAAGGGCAGGGACCTGAAAAACTGTTTTTT.

Here the CDR3 reads CASSYSRQFGYEQYF. Written as DNA, the CDR3 is TGTGCCAGCAGTTACTCTCGGCAATTCGGATACGAGCAGTACTTC. This chain uses TRBV6-5 with TRBJ2-7, with unresolved D. CDR3 size: 15 residues. V was cut by 0 bases and J by 4 bases, with 13 bases left in between. Germline V gene lookup returns CDR1 MNHEY and CDR2 SVGAGI.